Following are 27 T cell receptor beta chains from one sample sequenced in a study of blood T cell repertoires in COVID-19. Sequencing used immunoSEQ multiplex PCR; TCRdb keeps in-frame clones, though not all of them. This sample yields more than 300,000 clones, of which 91% are seen a single time; about 0.9% belongs to the top ten. Sequenced sample: PBMCs or T cells enriched from blood (not recorded which). The receptor source for this set is a woman in her forties who had been exposed to COVID-19.

V usage is TRBV11-2 and J usage is TRBJ1-2, with a tentative D call TRBD1 (6 bases). V gave up 4 bases and J gave up 6 bases, with 15 bases separating them. The CDR3 sequence is 14 residues long. Germline CDR1 reads SGHAT; CDR2 reads FQNNGV. The CDR3 protein is CASSSNEWGHGYTF. The CDR3 DNA reads as TGTGCCAGCAGCTCGAACGAATGGGGGCATGGCTACACCTTC.

The table lists this clone with a count of one. The gene calls are TRBV9 and TRBJ2-7; 16 bases line up with TRBD2. The V gene's germline CDR1 is SGDLS and CDR2 YYNGEE. J gave up 6 bases and V 2 bases, and 5 bases lay outside the gene matches. The CDR3 sequence is 16 residues long. In DNA form, the CDR3 reads TGTGCCAGCAGCGTGGGACTAGCGGGAGGGCCAAGCGAGCAGTACTTC. Translated: CASSVGLAGGPSEQYF.

V and J are TRBV5-1 and TRBJ2-1; possible D gene TRBD1, 6 bases. The CDR3 is made up of 14 amino acids. V was trimmed by 0 bases and J by 9 bases, leaving 13 bases between them. Germline V gene sequence: CDR1 SGHRS, CDR2 YFSETQ. The CDR3 coding sequence is TGCGCCAGCAGCTTGGCGGTACAGGGCACTGAGCAGTTCTTC. This sequence encodes CASSLAVQGTEQFF.

The chain carries TRBV5-1 and TRBJ1-4; D is perhaps TRBD1 (6 bases). Germline V CDR1 and CDR2: SGHRS, YFSETQ. This CDR3 has 15 residues. V gave up 5 bases and J gave up 0 bases, with 11 bases separating them. CDR3 coding DNA: TGCGCCAGCAGGCAGACAGGAGCAACTAATGAAAAACTGTTTTTT. Amino acids: CASRQTGATNEKLFF.

The chain uses TRBV24-1 and TRBJ1-2; D gene unclear. The CDR3 has 12 amino acids. The germline V gene encodes CDR1 KGHDR and CDR2 SFDVKD. Trimming removed 9 bases at V and 7 bases at J, with 14 bases between. CDR3 in amino acids: CATLTVMSGYTF. CDR3 coding DNA: TGTGCCACCTTGACTGTCATGAGTGGCTACACCTTC.

This chain uses TRBV5-5 with TRBJ1-1, with TRBD1 matching 11 bases. V lost 3 bases, J lost 0 bases, and 13 bases stayed unmatched. This CDR3 region has 19 residues. The germline gives CDR1 SGHKS, CDR2 YYEKEE (reference sequence). The CDR3 DNA is TGTGCCAGCAGCTCTCCCGGTCTCGGGACAGGGGGAATGAACACTGAAGCTTTCTTT. It translates to CASSSPGLGTGGMNTEAFF.

J is TRBJ1-4 and V is TRBV19; TRBD1 matches 8 bases. V dropped 4 bases and J dropped 6; count of bases not matched to a gene: 7. The germline V gene encodes CDR1 LNHDA and CDR2 SQIVND (reference sequence). The CDR3 length is 15 residues. CDR3 nucleotide sequence: TGTGCCAGTAGTACCGACAGGGGCGGAGATGAAAAACTGTTTTTT. It specifies CASSTDRGGDEKLFF. Looking up the rest from reference TRBV19 and TRBJ1-4 gives the full variable domain: DGGITQSPKYLFRKEGQNVTLSCEQNLNHDAMYWYRQDPGQGLRLIYYSQIVNDFQKGDIAEGYSVSREKKESFPLTVTSAQKNPTAFYLCASSTDRGGDEKLFFGSGTQLSVL.

V usage is TRBV7-2 and J usage is TRBJ1-5, with D unresolved. The germline V gene encodes CDR1 SGHTA and CDR2 FQGNSA. The CDR3 contains 16 residues. V lost 0 bases, J lost 0 bases, and 9 bases lay in between. CDR3 loop: CASSLASQPSNQPQHF. The CDR3 DNA follows: TGTGCCAGCAGCTTAGCGAGTCAACCTAGCAATCAGCCCCAGCATTTT.

The rearrangement joins TRBV19 to TRBJ1-1, with 7 nucleotides matching TRBD1. Losses at the gene ends were 8 bases for V and 1 base for J; bases not matched to a gene: 7. The CDR3 contains 14 residues. Germline V CDR1 and CDR2: LNHDA, SQIVND (reference sequence). The CDR3 DNA follows: TGTGCCAGTCACTTACAGGGGAGGAACACTGAAGCTTTCTTT. Its protein product is CASHLQGRNTEAFF.

The CDR3 sequence is CASRNGHTEAFF. DNA of the CDR3: TGTGCCAGTAGAAACGGTCACACTGAAGCTTTCTTT. This chain joins TRBV19 and TRBJ1-1; the D is unclear. Trimming cost V 6 bases and J 3 bases, with 8 bases left between them. Looked up from germline, CDR1 is LNHDA and CDR2 is SQIVND (reference sequence). The CDR3 covers 12 residues.

The V and J genes are TRBV5-1 and TRBJ2-2, with 10 bases matching TRBD2. Germline CDR1 and CDR2: SGHRS and YFSETQ. V lost 6 bases, J lost 0 bases, and 8 bases stayed unmatched. The length of the CDR3 is 17 residues. CDR3 bases: TGCGCCAGCAACTCTAATAGCGGGAGGCCGAACACCGGGGAGCTGTTTTTT. Translating it yields CASNSNSGRPNTGELFF.

The sample holds a few counts of this clone. The chain links TRBV7-2 to TRBJ1-3; unclear D gene. Germline CDR1 SGHTA, CDR2 FQGNSA. CDR3 size: 15 residues. The V and J ends lost 5 bases and 8 bases respectively, with 19 bases between them. The CDR3 loop is CASSPYLPTGDTIYF. The CDR3, as DNA: TGTGCCAGCAGCCCGTACCTTCCTACGGGTGACACCATATATTTT.

This sequence joins TRBV19 and TRBJ1-4; D uncertain. This CDR3 is 16 amino acids long. V was trimmed by 4 bases and J by 0 bases, leaving 12 bases between them. The germline V gene has CDR1 LNHDA and CDR2 SQIVND (reference sequence). CDR3 sequence reads: CASSTTGRATNEKLFF. CDR3 DNA sequence: TGTGCCAGTAGTACCACGGGAAGGGCAACTAATGAAAAACTGTTTTTT.

V is TRBV11-3 and J is TRBJ2-1; 9 bases fit TRBD2. This CDR3 is 16 amino acids long. V lost 5 bases to trimming and J lost 8 bases; unmatched junction nucleotides: 13. CDR1 is SGHNT, CDR2 YENEEA, per germline. CDR3 bases: TGTGCCAGCAGCACCCGCCAAGCGGGGGGTGGGTATGAGCAGTTCTTC. Amino acids: CASSTRQAGGGYEQFF.

This rearrangement joins TRBV5-1 to TRBJ2-1, with 12 bases that match TRBD2. Germline V CDR1 and CDR2: SGHRS, YFSETQ. The CDR3 is made up of 16 amino acids. The trim removed 1 base at V and 6 bases at J, leaving 5 bases unmatched. The CDR3 protein is CASSLRLAGGPNEQFF. The DNA for the CDR3 is TGCGCCAGCAGCTTGCGGCTAGCGGGGGGGCCCAATGAGCAGTTCTTC. The full variable domain, with the rest looked up from reference TRBV5-1 and TRBJ2-1, is KAGVTQTPRYLIKTRGQQVTLSCSPISGHRSVSWYQQTPGQGLQFLFEYFSETQRNKGNFPGRFSGRQFSNSRSEMNVSTLELGDSALYLCASSLRLAGGPNEQFFGPGTRLTVL.

The V gene is TRBV7-2, the J gene TRBJ2-3; no reliable D call. Trimming stripped 5 bases from V and 4 bases from J, with 13 bases between. Per germline, CDR1 SGHTA and CDR2 FQGNSA. The CDR3 length is 14 residues. CDR3 residues: CASSTSTGPDTQYF. DNA of the CDR3: TGTGCCAGCAGCACCAGCACTGGGCCAGATACGCAGTATTTT.

V gene TRBV19 combines with J gene TRBJ1-2, with 8 bases identical to TRBD1. The germline V gene has CDR1 LNHDA and CDR2 SQIVND (reference sequence). This CDR3 contains 15 residues. Trimming removed 4 bases from V and 6 bases from J; junction bases left unmatched: 10. For the CDR3, the DNA is TGTGCCAGTAGTAAGGAACAGGGGGGCTTGGATGGCTACACCTTC. Residues: CASSKEQGGLDGYTF.

This clone was observed a few times. The chain links TRBV12-3 or TRBV12-4 to TRBJ1-1; tentative D call: TRBD1 (5 bases). The CDR3 has 13 amino acids. V was clipped by 4 bases and J by 5 bases, with 11 bases between them. Written as DNA, the CDR3 is TGTGCCAGCAGTTCACCCGGGGGGACTGAAGCTTTCTTT. It codes for CASSSPGGTEAFF.

This chain uses TRBV9 with TRBJ2-1; 11 positions agree with TRBD2. From germline, CDR1 is SGDLS and CDR2 YYNGEE. Trimming took 4 bases from V and 6 from J; bases not matched to a gene: 12. The CDR3 has 17 amino acids. The CDR3 DNA reads TGTGCCAGCAGCCCGCCCGGAGGACTAGCGGGCATCAATGAGCAGTTCTTC. Its translation is CASSPPGGLAGINEQFF.

The rearrangement links TRBV10-3 to TRBJ2-5; 8 nucleotides match TRBD1. Germline CDR1 is ENHRY and CDR2 is SYGVKD. The ends lost 6 bases at V and 2 bases at J; junction bases unmatched: 2. This CDR3 has 13 amino acids. The CDR3 sequence is CAISRGRQETQYF. The CDR3 bases are TGTGCCATCAGCAGGGGGCGGCAAGAGACCCAGTACTTC.

The V call is TRBV30, the J call TRBJ1-2; D not certain. The germline gives CDR1 GTSNPN, CDR2 SVGIG (reference sequence). The CDR3 totals 12 residues. V was pared by 3 bases and J by 5 bases, with 10 bases between. The CDR3 DNA follows: TGTGCCTGGAGCGATTACAGTTATGGCTACACCTTC. This encodes CAWSDYSYGYTF.

The chain uses TRBV23-1 and TRBJ2-3; the match to TRBD2 covers 7 bases. TRBV23-1 counts as an open reading frame of uncertain function. The CDR3 extends over 16 amino acids. V was pared by 4 bases and J by 0 bases, with 7 bases of the junction left unmatched. Written as DNA, the CDR3 is TGCGCCAGCAGTCCTATAGGACTAGTAAGCACAGATACGCAGTATTTT. Translating it yields CASSPIGLVSTDTQYF.

The CDR3: CASSLVGAVNSPLHF. The CDR3 coding sequence is TGTGCCAGCAGCCTTGTTGGGGCAGTAAATTCACCCCTCCACTTT. This chain joins TRBV7-9 and TRBJ1-6; D is possibly TRBD1 (5 bases). Germline CDR1 is SEHNR and CDR2 is FQNEAQ (reference sequence). The CDR3 is 15 residues long. V lost 5 bases and J lost 7, with 15 bases in between.

The CDR3 sequence is CASSSGTGNEQFF. The CDR3 nucleotides read TGTGCCAGCAGCTCCGGGACAGGCAATGAGCAGTTCTTC. The rearrangement uses TRBV6-2 or TRBV6-3 and TRBJ2-1, with TRBD1 matching over 8 bases. This CDR3 is 13 amino acids long. V shed 6 bases and J 6 bases; nucleotides not matched to a gene: 4. Germline V gives CDR1 MNHEY, CDR2 SVGEGT.

The chain uses TRBV6-4 and TRBJ1-3; 7 nucleotides line up with TRBD1. V trimming: 2 bases; J trimming: 0 bases; junction bases outside the gene matches: 7. Germline V gene lookup returns CDR1 MRHNA and CDR2 SNTAGT. The CDR3 extends over 17 amino acids. CDR3 loop: CASSDKDRLYSGNTIYF. In nucleotides, the CDR3 is TGTGCCAGCAGTGACAAGGACAGGCTGTACTCTGGAAACACCATATATTTT.

The chain recombines TRBV10-1 with TRBJ1-1; D is perhaps TRBD1 (6 bases). Trimming removed 8 bases from V and 0 bases from J, with 16 bases in between. The CDR3 sequence is 15 residues long. Germline lookup yields CDR1 WNHNN and CDR2 SYGVQD (reference sequence). The CDR3 bases are TGCGCCAGCGCCTTGGACAGTACGATGAACACTGAAGCTTTCTTT. Amino acid sequence: CASALDSTMNTEAFF.

The genes are TRBV19 and TRBJ1-4; possibly TRBD1 for D (5 bases). Germline V CDR1 and CDR2: LNHDA, SQIVND (reference sequence). Trimming cost V 3 bases and J 8 bases, with 13 bases left between them. The CDR3 consists of 14 residues. The CDR3 protein is CASSIWQGGEKLFF. The CDR3 nucleotides read TGTGCCAGTAGTATCTGGCAGGGCGGCGAAAAACTGTTTTTT.